This entry lists 25 T cell receptor beta chains sequenced from one sample in a study of cytomegalovirus exposure and HLA in healthy donors. Produced via immunoSEQ multiplex PCR; TCRdb's table is partial and in-frame only. The sample contains approximately 88,000 clones, approximately 81% of which appear only once. The material sequenced was PBMCs. The origin of the receptors is a woman between 18 and 29 years old in good health and CMV-seropositive.

This clone was detected only once. The genes are TRBV19 and TRBJ2-3; TRBD1 matches 9 bases. Germline CDR1 is LNHDA and CDR2 is SQIVND (reference sequence). The CDR3 totals 16 residues. The J segment lost 7 bases and the V segment lost 0 bases, leaving 8 bases of the junction unmatched. CDR3 coding DNA: TGTGCCAGTAGTATAGATTCGGGACAGGGTGGCAATACGCAGTATTTT. Encoded protein: CASSIDSGQGGNTQYF.

J is TRBJ2-7 and V is TRBV5-1; 11 bases align to TRBD1. Germline V gene data show CDR1 as SGHRS and CDR2 as YFSETQ. CDR3 length: 16 residues. V trimming: 0 bases; J trimming: 1 base; junction bases outside the gene matches: 3. The CDR3 DNA is TGCGCCAGCAGCTTGGCCGGGACAGGGGGTTCCTACGAGCAGTACTTC. This sequence encodes CASSLAGTGGSYEQYF.

The rearrangement joins TRBV6-6 to TRBJ1-1, with D possibly TRBD1 on 6 matching bases. The germline V and J ends were trimmed by 6 bases and 1 base, with 12 bases remaining between them. Germline lookup yields CDR1 MNHNY and CDR2 SVGAGI (reference sequence). This CDR3 contains 14 residues. The CDR3 reads CASRKQGQNTEAFF. The CDR3 nucleotides read TGTGCCAGCAGGAAACAGGGACAGAACACTGAAGCTTTCTTT.

The chain combines TRBV7-8 with TRBJ1-2; the match to TRBD1 covers 7 bases. Germline V lookup: CDR1 SGHVS, CDR2 FQNEAQ. The V segment lost 4 bases and the J segment 1 base; nucleotides outside the gene matches: 6. The CDR3 is made up of 15 amino acids. The chain's CDR3 is CASSSIRDSNYGYTF. The CDR3 DNA sequence: TGTGCCAGCAGCTCGATCCGGGACAGTAACTATGGCTACACCTTC. The full variable domain, with the rest looked up from reference TRBV7-8 and TRBJ1-2, is GAGVSQSPRYKVAKRGQDVALRCDPISGHVSLFWYQQALGQGPEFLTYFQNEAQLDKSGLPSDRFFAERPEGSVSTLKIQRTQQEDSAVYLCASSSIRDSNYGYTFGSGTRLTVV.

This clone was seen once. The gene calls are TRBV15 and TRBJ1-2; D call uncertain. This CDR3 is 14 amino acids long. The V and J ends lost 2 bases and 3 bases respectively, with 10 bases between them. From germline, CDR1 is LNHNV and CDR2 YYDKDF (reference sequence). Here the CDR3 reads CATSRTAQDYGYTF. The DNA for the CDR3 is TGTGCCACCAGCAGAACGGCCCAGGACTATGGCTACACCTTC.

This chain joins TRBV5-1 and TRBJ2-4; 7 nucleotides match TRBD1. Losses at the gene ends were 7 bases for V and 0 bases for J; bases not matched to a gene: 4. Germline V lookup: CDR1 SGHRS, CDR2 YFSETQ. The CDR3 consists of 14 residues. CDR3 bases: TGCGCCAGCTCAACAGGGGAAGCCAAAAACATTCAGTACTTC. It translates to CASSTGEAKNIQYF.

This chain links TRBV7-3 with TRBJ2-7, with 7 positions matching TRBD2. The CDR3 spans 15 residues. Trimming removed 0 bases from V and 7 bases from J; junction bases left unmatched: 9. Per germline, CDR1 SGHTA and CDR2 FQGTGA. The CDR3 bases are TGTGCCAGCAGCTTAACGGGCGGGGGTGGAGGGGAGCAGTACTTC. This translates into CASSLTGGGGGEQYF. Supplemented by reference TRBV7-3 and TRBJ2-7, the full variable domain reads GAGVSQTPSNKVTEKGKYVELRCDPISGHTALYWYRQSLGQGPEFLIYFQGTGAADDSGLPNDRFFAVRPEGSVSTLKIQRTERGDSAVYLCASSLTGGGGGEQYFGPGTRLTVT.

This clone was seen only a few times. The chain links TRBV5-6 to TRBJ1-1; 7 bases fit TRBD1. Unmatched junction bases numbered 13, after V lost 2 bases and J lost 6 bases. This CDR3 comprises 16 residues. The germline gives CDR1 SGHDT, CDR2 YYEEEE. The CDR3 region is CASSLTITGVWPEAFF. CDR3 bases: TGTGCCAGCAGCTTAACCATAACAGGGGTTTGGCCTGAAGCTTTCTTT.

The rearrangement links TRBV6-1 to TRBJ1-5; 8 bases are a match to TRBD1. Germline CDR1 MNHNS, CDR2 SASEGT. This CDR3 comprises 17 residues. Germline trimming cut 0 bases from V and 2 bases from J; bases unmatched to any gene: 6. The CDR3 region has the DNA TGTGCCAGCAGTGAAGCGGGAGGACAGGGCGGCAATCAGCCCCAGCATTTT. Translation: CASSEAGGQGGNQPQHF.

The chain links TRBV7-9 to TRBJ2-3; perhaps TRBD2 as D (6 bases). The CDR3 covers 15 residues. The germline V and J ends were trimmed by 0 bases and 4 bases, with 11 bases remaining between them. Germline V gives CDR1 SEHNR, CDR2 FQNEAQ (reference sequence). The CDR3 loop is CASSLADGRPDTQYF. In DNA form, the CDR3 reads TGTGCCAGCAGCTTAGCGGATGGGAGGCCAGATACGCAGTATTTT.

The gene calls are TRBV13 and TRBJ2-3; TRBD2 might be the D (6 bases). Trimming cost V 4 bases and J 0 bases, with 8 bases left between them. Germline V gene lookup returns CDR1 PRHDT and CDR2 FYEKMQ (reference sequence). The CDR3 has 14 amino acids. The CDR3 sequence is CASSSSGSTDTQYF. The CDR3 nucleotides read TGTGCCAGCAGCTCGAGCGGGAGCACAGATACGCAGTATTTT.

The gene calls are TRBV7-9 and TRBJ1-4; possible D gene TRBD1, 6 bases. This CDR3 spans 14 amino acids. Germline CDR1 reads SEHNR; CDR2 reads FQNEAQ (reference sequence). V was pared by 5 bases and J by 8 bases, with 15 bases between. The CDR3 sequence is CASSAGGGWEKLFF. The CDR3 DNA reads as TGTGCCAGCAGCGCGGGGGGCGGTTGGGAAAAACTGTTTTTT.

The V call is TRBV19, the J call TRBJ2-7, with a possible D match to TRBD2 (6 bases). V was trimmed by 11 bases and J by 2 bases, leaving 16 bases between them. Germline-derived CDR1 and CDR2 are LNHDA and SQIVND (reference sequence). CDR3 length: 13 residues. DNA of the CDR3: TGTGCCGCCTGTCGGGGAGGACCCTACGAGCAGTACTTC. Translation: CAACRGGPYEQYF.

The genes are TRBV10-1 and TRBJ2-3; 10 nucleotides line up with TRBD1. Germline CDR1 and CDR2: WNHNN and SYGVQD (reference sequence). V lost 3 bases and J lost 2; bases outside the gene matches: 5. This CDR3 has 16 amino acids. CDR3 bases: TGCGCCAGCAGTGACCCGGGACAGGGGTTCACAGATACGCAGTATTTT. Its protein is CASSDPGQGFTDTQYF.

The chain recombines TRBV7-2 with TRBJ1-3, with D possibly being TRBD1 (5 bases). The CDR3 is made up of 16 amino acids. V was shortened by 5 bases and J by 3 bases, with 17 bases between the two germline ends. The germline gives CDR1 SGHTA, CDR2 FQGNSA. CDR3 region: CASSPQGPSSGNTIYF. The DNA for the CDR3 is TGTGCCAGCAGCCCCCAGGGCCCATCAAGTGGAAACACCATATATTTT.

The V call is TRBV28, the J call TRBJ1-5, with a weak D call TRBD1 (5 bases). The CDR3 is made up of 16 amino acids. Per the germline V gene, CDR1 is MDHEN and CDR2 is SYDVKM. The ends were cut back, 5 bases at V and 5 bases at J, with 19 bases in the middle. The CDR3 DNA follows: TGTGCCAGCAGTCTATTATCTAGGGGCCCCGATCAGCCCCAGCATTTT. Translated, it gives CASSLLSRGPDQPQHF.

In this sample, this clone turned up a few times. This sequence joins TRBV30 and TRBJ1-5; D is ambiguous. Germline values: CDR1 GTSNPN, CDR2 SVGIG (reference sequence). CDR3 length equals 12 residues. Trimming shortened V by 0 bases and J by 5 bases, and 5 bases separated the two germline ends. DNA for the CDR3: TGTGCCTGGAGTGTTGGAGATCAGCCCCAGCATTTT. This encodes CAWSVGDQPQHF.

This chain connects TRBV10-3 to TRBJ2-5; 8 bases are a match to TRBD2. The CDR3 length is 15 residues. In germline, CDR1 is ENHRY, CDR2 SYGVKD. The junction had 5 bases not matched to a gene; V was cut back by 4 bases and J by 1 base. The DNA for the CDR3 is TGTGCCATCAGTGCTGCTAGCGGGCTCCAAGAGACCCAGTACTTC. Protein product: CAISAASGLQETQYF.

The CDR3: CASSLEQGNYGYTF. The CDR3 nucleotides are TGTGCCAGCAGCTTAGAACAGGGAAACTATGGCTACACCTTC. The chain has TRBV7-9 and TRBJ1-2; possible D gene TRBD1, 6 bases. Trimming stripped 1 base from V and 2 bases from J, with 8 bases between. CDR3 length: 14 residues. Germline values: CDR1 SEHNR, CDR2 FQNEAQ (reference sequence).

The chain couples TRBV9 to TRBJ2-2; D gene uncertain. From germline, CDR1 is SGDLS and CDR2 YYNGEE. The CDR3 sequence is 14 residues long. V was clipped by 4 bases and J by 5 bases, with 12 bases between them. Here the CDR3 reads CASSTTTHTGELFF. CDR3 nucleotide sequence: TGTGCCAGCAGCACTACCACACATACCGGGGAGCTGTTTTTT.

The chain employs TRBV21-1 and TRBJ1-3; the table names TRBD1, a call not compared with the DNA. TRBV21-1 is labeled a pseudogene. CDR3 length equals 15 residues. This CDR3 reads CPRGDRGILRNTIYF. The CDR3 DNA reads as TGTCCCAGGGGGGACAGGGGCATACTGCGAAACACCATATATTTT.

In this sample, this clone turned up once. The chain carries TRBV4-3 and TRBJ2-7, with a weak D call TRBD1 (6 bases). Trimming cost V 0 bases and J 3 bases, with 15 bases left between them. The CDR3 extends over 16 amino acids. CDR1 is LGHNA, CDR2 YSLEER, per germline. The CDR3 DNA reads as TGCGCCAGCAGCCAAGATAAAGGGACAAGACTCTACGAGCAGTACTTC. Translating gives CASSQDKGTRLYEQYF.

This clone has only one observation. The V gene is TRBV7-6, the J gene TRBJ1-5; unclear D gene. Germline V gene lookup returns CDR1 SGHVS and CDR2 FNYEAQ. V shed 1 base and J shed 1 base, with 8 bases lying between them. CDR3 length: 15 amino acids. CDR3 nucleotide sequence: TGTGCCAGCAGCTTAGTGGGAGGCAGCAATCAGCCCCAGCATTTT. Amino acid sequence: CASSLVGGSNQPQHF.

This clone turned up a few times. The genes are TRBV30 and TRBJ1-3; D perhaps matches TRBD1 (6 bases). CDR1 is GTSNPN and CDR2 is SVGIG in the germline V gene (reference sequence). V lost 7 bases to trimming and J lost 2 bases, with 15 bases between them. This CDR3 is built from 14 residues. The CDR3 region is CASAGVVAGNTIYF. CDR3 DNA: TGTGCCTCGGCAGGGGTAGTGGCTGGAAACACCATATATTTT. Complete variable domain (other parts from reference TRBV30 and TRBJ1-3): SQTIHQWPATLVQPVGSPLSLECTVEGTSNPNLYWYRQAAGRGLQLLFYSVGIGQISSEVPQNLSASRPQDRQFILSSKKLLLSDSGFYLCASAGVVAGNTIYFGEGSWLTVV.

The V and J genes are TRBV2 and TRBJ1-5; a weak D match, TRBD1 (5 bases). This CDR3 is 19 amino acids long. Trimming took 1 base from V and 2 from J, leaving 21 bases between them. Germline loops: CDR1 SNHLY, CDR2 FYNNEI. CDR3 coding DNA: TGTGCCAGCAGTGAAGGCCAGGGTCGGTGGATCATCGGCAATCAGCCCCAGCATTTT. Encoded protein: CASSEGQGRWIIGNQPQHF. The variable domain in full, completed from reference TRBV2 and TRBJ1-5, reads EPEVTQTPSHQVTQMGQEVILRCVPISNHLYFYWYRQILGQKVEFLVSFYNNEISEKSEIFDDQFSVERPDGSNFTLKIRSTKLEDSAMYFCASSEGQGRWIIGNQPQHFGDGTRLSIL.